Shown below are 31 T cell receptor beta chains from a single sample sequenced in a study of blood T cell repertoires in COVID-19. Repertoires were generated with immunoSEQ multiplex PCR, while TCRdb's copy carries only in-frame clones and drops some. The sample lists around 250,000 clones; approximately 89% were seen once. The sequenced sample consisted of PBMCs or T cells enriched from blood (not recorded which). These receptor sequences come from a woman in her forties who had been exposed to COVID-19.

The chain uses TRBV19 and TRBJ2-7; 12 bases are shared with TRBD2. CDR1 is LNHDA, CDR2 SQIVND, per germline (reference sequence). The CDR3 is 16 residues long. After removal of 3 bases from V and 1 base from J, the junction contained 4 bases not matched to a gene. In DNA, the CDR3 is TGTGCCAGTAGTATTCGACTAGCGGGGGTTTCCTACGAGCAGTACTTC. Its protein product is CASSIRLAGVSYEQYF.

The chain employs TRBV28 and TRBJ2-7, with D tentatively TRBD1 (6 bases). CDR3 length: 13 amino acids. CDR1 and CDR2 from the germline V gene are MDHEN and SYDVKM. V was clipped by 3 bases and J by 1 base, with 7 bases between them. For the CDR3, the DNA is TGTGCCAGCAGTTTGGACAGTTCCTACGAGCAGTACTTC. Its translation is CASSLDSSYEQYF.

This CDR3 is CASIPLVGGDTQYF. As DNA, the CDR3 is TGTGCCAGCATCCCGCTTGTCGGGGGGGATACGCAGTATTTT. The chain combines TRBV7-2 with TRBJ2-3; TRBD2 aligns across 7 bases. CDR3 length equals 14 residues. V was pared by 7 bases and J by 6 bases, with 10 bases of the junction left unmatched. Per the germline V gene, CDR1 is SGHTA and CDR2 is FQGNSA.

V is TRBV29-1 and J is TRBJ1-1, with 10 bases fitting TRBD1. Germline V gene data show CDR1 as SQVTM and CDR2 as ANQGSEA. Trimming at V came to 4 bases and at J to 5 bases, leaving 4 bases not matched to a gene. The CDR3 totals 13 residues. The CDR3, as DNA: TGCAGCGTTGGACGACAGGGGGCAACTGAAGCTTTCTTT. It is translated as CSVGRQGATEAFF.

This chain joins TRBV6-5 and TRBJ1-5, with a tentative D call TRBD1 (6 bases). In germline, CDR1 is MNHEY, CDR2 SVGAGI. The CDR3 runs 13 residues. Trimming stripped 7 bases from V and 5 bases from J, with 12 bases between. CDR3 loop: CASILTGDQPQHF. The CDR3, as DNA: TGTGCCAGCATTCTGACAGGAGATCAGCCCCAGCATTTT.

The CDR3 spells CASDSPNEKLFF. For the CDR3, the DNA is TGTGCCAGCGACAGCCCTAATGAAAAACTGTTTTTT. The rearrangement joins TRBV28 to TRBJ1-4; TRBD1 is a possible D gene (5 bases). Germline loops: CDR1 MDHEN, CDR2 SYDVKM. The CDR3 is made up of 12 amino acids. V was cut by 8 bases and J by 3 bases, with 7 bases left in between.

The V and J genes are TRBV4-2 and TRBJ2-3; D unresolved. The germline gives CDR1 LGHNA, CDR2 YNFKEQ. CDR3 size: 15 residues. Trimming removed 0 bases at V and 4 bases at J, with 11 bases between. The CDR3 bases are TGTGCCAGCAGCCAAGAGGCCAGGATGGCAGATACGCAGTATTTT. Its translation: CASSQEARMADTQYF.

The chain uses TRBV7-2 and TRBJ1-3, with 7 bases matching TRBD1. The CDR3 has 15 amino acids. CDR1 and CDR2 from the germline V gene are SGHTA and FQGNSA. J was trimmed by 2 bases and V by 2 bases; bases with no gene match: 3. The CDR3 DNA reads TGTGCCAGCAGCTTATCAACAGGGGCTGGAAACACCATATATTTT. This sequence encodes CASSLSTGAGNTIYF.

The chain carries TRBV20-1 and TRBJ1-1; 8 bases agree with TRBD1. CDR3 length: 14 residues. Germline V gene data show CDR1 as DFQATT and CDR2 as SNEGSKA (reference sequence). J was trimmed by 4 bases and V by 3 bases; bases with no gene match: 7. CDR3 protein: CSASRQGAGTEAFF. The CDR3 nucleotides are TGCAGTGCTAGTCGGCAGGGGGCCGGCACTGAAGCTTTCTTT.

This chain connects TRBV5-1 to TRBJ2-5, with 12 positions matching TRBD2. Looked up from germline, CDR1 is SGHRS and CDR2 is YFSETQ. The CDR3 spans 15 residues. V lost 3 bases and J lost 2; bases outside the gene matches: 2. The CDR3 is CASSWTSGEQETQYF. CDR3 nucleotides: TGCGCCAGCAGCTGGACTAGCGGGGAGCAAGAGACCCAGTACTTC.

CDR3 loop: CASSNGGTKDTQYF. The DNA for the CDR3 is TGTGCCAGCTCCAACGGGGGGACAAAAGATACGCAGTATTTT. The rearrangement uses TRBV18 and TRBJ2-3; D is possibly TRBD2 (7 bases). The germline V gene has CDR1 KGHSH and CDR2 LQKENI. The ends were cut back, 6 bases at V and 5 bases at J, with 15 bases in the middle. The CDR3 length is 14 residues.

The rearrangement uses TRBV29-1 and TRBJ2-4, with TRBD1 matching over 7 bases. The length of the CDR3 is 13 residues. The ends lost 5 bases at V and 7 bases at J; junction bases unmatched: 8. The V gene's germline CDR1 is SQVTM and CDR2 ANQGSEA. The CDR3: CSVTTGTANIQYF. CDR3 nucleotide sequence: TGCAGCGTTACGACCGGGACAGCCAACATTCAGTACTTC. The full variable domain, in which reference TRBV29-1 and TRBJ2-4 provide the parts outside the CDR3, is SAVISQKPSRDICQRGTSLTIQCQVDSQVTMMFWYRQQPGQSLTLIATANQGSEATYESGFVIDKFPISRPNLTFSTLTVSNMSPEDSSIYLCSVTTGTANIQYFGAGTRLSVL.

The chain combines TRBV28 with TRBJ2-7, with 8 nucleotides matching TRBD1. There are 14 residues in the CDR3. Germline assignment: CDR1 MDHEN and CDR2 SYDVKM. V was clipped by 4 bases and J by 2 bases; unmatched bases: 4. The CDR3 loop reads CASSSRQGTYEQYF. The CDR3 nucleotides are TGTGCCAGCAGTTCCAGACAGGGGACCTACGAGCAGTACTTC.

V gene TRBV6-6 combines with J gene TRBJ2-3; D perhaps matches TRBD2 (5 bases). Germline V gene sequence: CDR1 MNHNY, CDR2 SVGAGI (reference sequence). V was shortened by 4 bases and J by 0 bases, with 8 bases between the two germline ends. The CDR3 contains 14 residues. The CDR3 DNA sequence: TGTGCCAGCAGTTGGACTTCTAGCACAGATACGCAGTATTTT. It codes for CASSWTSSTDTQYF.

The chain carries TRBV6-2 or TRBV6-3 and TRBJ1-1; 7 nucleotides agree with TRBD1. Trimming cost V 2 bases and J 0 bases; bases outside gene matches: 3. This CDR3 spans 15 amino acids. Looked up from germline, CDR1 is MNHEY and CDR2 is SVGEGT. The DNA of the CDR3 is TGTGCCAGCAGTTACCCCACAGGGGTGAACACTGAAGCTTTCTTT. Translation gives CASSYPTGVNTEAFF.

This clone turned up a few times. The chain carries TRBV18 and TRBJ2-1, with 10 bases identical to TRBD1. Germline V CDR1 and CDR2: KGHSH, LQKENI. The CDR3 has 16 residues. J gave up 6 bases and V 3 bases, and 8 bases lay outside the gene matches. The chain's CDR3 is CASSPPGQGLSNEQFF. CDR3 DNA sequence: TGTGCCAGCTCACCCCCGGGACAGGGGCTTAGCAATGAGCAGTTCTTC.

V and J are TRBV29-1 and TRBJ1-1; D not resolved. The CDR3 covers 14 residues. The ends were cut back, 5 bases at V and 4 bases at J, with 17 bases in the middle. The germline CDR1 and CDR2 sequences are SQVTM and ANQGSEA. CDR3 in amino acids: CSVLLRWEVTEAFF. CDR3 sequence (DNA): TGCAGCGTTTTACTCAGGTGGGAGGTCACTGAAGCTTTCTTT.

V gene TRBV6-5 combines with J gene TRBJ2-7; D call uncertain. Trimming removed 0 bases at V and 2 bases at J, with 8 bases between. The germline V gene has CDR1 MNHEY and CDR2 SVGAGI. The CDR3 contains 14 residues. The CDR3: CASSYSKHTYEQYF. Written as DNA, the CDR3 is TGTGCCAGCAGTTACTCGAAACACACCTACGAGCAGTACTTC.

The V gene is TRBV9, the J gene TRBJ2-5; 8 bases line up with TRBD2. V shed 0 bases, J shed 2 bases, and the junction held 9 bases outside the gene matches. The CDR3 contains 17 residues. Germline lookup yields CDR1 SGDLS and CDR2 YYNGEE. The CDR3 DNA follows: TGTGCCAGCAGCGTAGCTGTTACTAGCGGTTATCAAGAGACCCAGTACTTC. Amino acids: CASSVAVTSGYQETQYF.

The V gene is TRBV4-2, the J gene TRBJ2-7, with 10 bases identical to TRBD1. The germline V gene encodes CDR1 LGHNA and CDR2 YNFKEQ. There are 16 residues in the CDR3. Trimming at V came to 1 base and at J to 7 bases, leaving 10 bases not matched to a gene. The CDR3 DNA follows: TGTGCCAGCAGCCAAGGGGCCGGGACAGGGGTAGGAGAGCAGTACGTC. Translation gives CASSQGAGTGVGEQYV.

The V gene is TRBV29-1, the J gene TRBJ1-4; no definite D call. The CDR3 totals 14 residues. V was pared by 3 bases and J by 2 bases, with 10 bases between. The germline V gene has CDR1 SQVTM and CDR2 ANQGSEA. The CDR3 loop reads CSVDPGNTNEKLFF. The DNA of the CDR3 is TGCAGCGTTGACCCGGGGAACACTAATGAAAAACTGTTTTTT.

The genes are TRBV4-3 and TRBJ2-1; 9 nucleotides align to TRBD1. The CDR3 is 14 amino acids. Germline V lookup: CDR1 LGHNA, CDR2 YSLEER. Trimming removed 4 bases from V and 8 bases from J; junction bases left unmatched: 6. The DNA of the CDR3 is TGCGCCAGCAGCCCGGGACAGGGTGCTGATGAGCAGTTCTTC. This encodes CASSPGQGADEQFF.

V gene TRBV4-2 combines with J gene TRBJ1-1, with TRBD1 as a possible D gene (5 bases). This CDR3 has 15 residues. The germline gives CDR1 LGHNA, CDR2 YNFKEQ. V dropped 5 bases and J dropped 0 bases, with 13 bases sitting between them. The CDR3 DNA follows: TGTGCCAGCAGCAGGCAGGGTTTGATGAACACTGAAGCTTTCTTT. It is translated as CASSRQGLMNTEAFF.

The chain has TRBV6-6 and TRBJ2-7, with 9 positions matching TRBD1. Germline V gene data show CDR1 as MNHNY and CDR2 as SVGAGI (reference sequence). The CDR3 loop spans 16 amino acids. V dropped 5 bases and J dropped 3; count of bases not matched to a gene: 11. The CDR3 loop is CASSLHTGTGFYEQYF. As DNA, the CDR3 is TGTGCCAGCAGTCTACACACCGGGACAGGGTTCTACGAGCAGTACTTC.

The chain links TRBV30 to TRBJ2-5; TRBD1 agrees at 8 bases. The V segment lost 8 bases and the J segment 2 bases; nucleotides outside the gene matches: 1. CDR1 is GTSNPN, CDR2 SVGIG, per germline (reference sequence). The CDR3 is 11 residues long. CDR3 sequence: CAGDRQETQYF. The DNA of the CDR3 is TGTGCCGGGGACAGGCAAGAGACCCAGTACTTC.

This chain connects TRBV21-1 to TRBJ2-7; the table gives TRBD1 as D, unverified against the DNA. TRBV21-1 is given as a pseudogene. This CDR3 has 15 residues. CDR3 sequence (DNA): TGTGCCAGCAAGAGAACAGGGGGCAGGATCTACGAGCAGTACGTC. Amino acid sequence: CASKRTGGRIYEQYV.

In regard to this clone: The final CDR3 position lacks the conserved phenylalanine or tryptophan, pointing to a likely read error. The limits of the CDR3 on the DNA are not certain, so only TCRdb's listed CDR3 is given. The V gene is TRBV5-1, the J gene TRBJ2-4; no check of the table's D call, TRBD1, against the DNA was made. The CDR3 totals 11 residues, both ends included. The germline V gene encodes CDR1 SGHRS and CDR2 YFSETQ. The CDR3 here is CASSPGQALSV.

The chain recombines TRBV4-1 with TRBJ1-5; TRBD1 aligns across 9 bases. The CDR3 extends over 15 amino acids. The V gene's germline CDR1 is MGHRA and CDR2 YSYEKL. V lost 4 bases to trimming and J lost 4 bases; unmatched junction nucleotides: 5. CDR3 in DNA: TGCGCCAGCAGCCCCGGGACAGGGTGGAATCAGCCCCAGCATTTT. Encoded protein: CASSPGTGWNQPQHF.

This clone was detected only a few times. V usage is TRBV29-1 and J usage is TRBJ1-2; no firm D call. Germline CDR1 SQVTM, CDR2 ANQGSEA. CDR3 length equals 11 residues. This chain's CDR3 is CTADGYYGYTF. CDR3 DNA sequence: TGCACCGCGGACGGGTACTATGGCTACACCTTC.

This chain joins TRBV6-5 and TRBJ1-2; D possibly corresponds to TRBD1 (5 bases). This CDR3 contains 14 residues. Germline loops: CDR1 MNHEY, CDR2 SVGAGI. V was clipped by 6 bases and J by 1 base, with 12 bases between them. CDR3 sequence: CASRSNRNNYGYTF. The CDR3 coding sequence is TGTGCCAGCAGGTCAAACAGGAATAACTATGGCTACACCTTC.

This chain joins TRBV20-1 and TRBJ1-1; TRBD1 aligns across 8 bases. The CDR3 has 13 amino acids. Germline V lookup: CDR1 DFQATT, CDR2 SNEGSKA (reference sequence). V shed 3 bases and J 10 bases; nucleotides not matched to a gene: 10. For the CDR3, the DNA is TGCAGTGCTAGTCAGGGACAGGCGGCCCGAGCTTTCTTT. It is translated as CSASQGQAARAFF.